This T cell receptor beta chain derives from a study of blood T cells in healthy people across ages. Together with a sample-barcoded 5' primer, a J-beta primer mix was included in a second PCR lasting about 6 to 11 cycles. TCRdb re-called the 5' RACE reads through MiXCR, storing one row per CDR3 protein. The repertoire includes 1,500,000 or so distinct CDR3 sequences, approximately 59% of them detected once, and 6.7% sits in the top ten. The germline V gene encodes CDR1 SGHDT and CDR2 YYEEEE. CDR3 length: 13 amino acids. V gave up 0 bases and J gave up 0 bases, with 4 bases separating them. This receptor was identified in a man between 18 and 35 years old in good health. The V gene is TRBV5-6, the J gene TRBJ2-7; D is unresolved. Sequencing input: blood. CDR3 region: CASSLVTSYEQYF. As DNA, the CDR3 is TGTGCCAGCAGCTTGGTGACCTCCTACGAGCAGTACTTC.